These T cell receptor beta chains were read from a single sample in a study of control samples from healthy donors and cancer patients. TCRdb's copy holds only in-frame clones and misses some; the assay was immunoSEQ multiplex PCR. The table shows 100,000 to 130,000 clones, with just under 85% occurring only once. The material sequenced was blood. The receptor set was obtained from a man aged 18 to 29 in good health. CDR3s include the opening cysteine and the closing phenylalanine or tryptophan. The D gene is left open where the match is weak. Some rows have no size entry. The others give once, few or many, or a class for an expanded clone.

v_gene	j_gene	abundance	d_gene	CDR3nt	CDR3aa
TRBV7-9	TRBJ2-3	.	.	TGTGCCAGCAGCTTGGACCTGTCAGGGGTGAGCACAGATACGCAGTATTTT	CASSLDLSGVSTDTQYF
TRBV6-2/TRBV6-3	TRBJ2-6	.	.	TGTGCCAGCAGTTACCCAACCGGACAGGGAGGGACTTCTGGGGCCAACGTCCTGACTTTC	CASSYPTGQGGTSGANVLTF
TRBV6-5	TRBJ1-5	once	.	TGTGCCAGCAGTTTCGTGGACCCGGGGGAGGGTCAGCCCCAGCATTTT	CASSFVDPGEGQPQHF
TRBV5-1	TRBJ1-1	.	.	TGCGCCAGCAGCTTGACAGGACAAAAGAACACTGAAGCTTTCTTT	CASSLTGQKNTEAFF
TRBV19	TRBJ2-1	.	.	TGTGCCAGTAGTATAGATCGATGGGGGAGCTCCTACAATGAGCAGTTCTTC	CASSIDRWGSSYNEQFF
TRBV14	TRBJ1-6	.	.	TGTGCCAGCAGCCAAGATTGGTCACCCCTCCACTTT	CASSQDWSPLHF
TRBV9	TRBJ2-1	.	.	TGTGCCAGCAGCGACACTCAGAGCTCCTACAATGAGCAGTTCTTC	CASSDTQSSYNEQFF
TRBV7-9	TRBJ1-2	.	.	TGTGCCACCCGTCGTCTGGGGGACTATGGCTACACCTTC	CATRRLGDYGYTF
TRBV7-7	TRBJ2-2	.	TRBD1	TGTGCTAGCAGCTCCGGGACAGCGAACACCGGGGAGCTGTTTTTT	CASSSGTANTGELFF
TRBV9	TRBJ1-6	.	.	TGTGCCAGCAGCGCCTCCGCGGGACGGGCTAATTCACCCCTCCACTTT	CASSASAGRANSPLHF
TRBV7-6	TRBJ1-1	.	.	TGTGCCAGCAGCTTAGAGGTTCAGGCCCTGGGGGCTGAAGCTTTCTTT	CASSLEVQALGAEAFF
TRBV18	TRBJ1-1	.	TRBD1	TGTGCCAGCTCGCGACAGGGATGGGGCACTGAAGCTTTCTTT	CASSRQGWGTEAFF
TRBV27	TRBJ2-4	.	TRBD2	TGTGCCAGCAGCACGAGCGGGGGGGCGGCCAAAAACATTCAGTACTTC	CASSTSGGAAKNIQYF
TRBV5-1	TRBJ1-1	.	TRBD1	TGCGCCAGCAGCTCGGGACAGCCGAACACTGAAGCTTTCTTT	CASSSGQPNTEAFF
TRBV6-6	TRBJ2-1	.	.	TGTGCCAGCAGGGCTCGGGGGACCCTTTACAATGAGCAGTTCTTC	CASRARGTLYNEQFF
TRBV6-2/TRBV6-3	TRBJ2-4	once	.	TGTGCCAGCAGTTACGGGCCTCGAAACATTCAGTACTTC	CASSYGPRNIQYF
TRBV19	TRBJ1-2	few	.	TGTGCCAGTAACAAGGGGGTGAAGTATGGCTACACCTTC	CASNKGVKYGYTF
TRBV27	TRBJ1-5	.	.	TGTGCCAGCAGTTTGGGACTAGGGGGCAATCAGCCCCAGCATTTT	CASSLGLGGNQPQHF
TRBV18	TRBJ1-1	once	.	TGTGCCAGCTCCCCCCCCAGTCCGACTGAAGCTTTCTTT	CASSPPSPTEAFF
TRBV11-2	TRBJ2-2	.	.	TGTGCCAGCAGCTTAGGGTGGAACACCGGGGAGCTGTTTTTT	CASSLGWNTGELFF
TRBV19	TRBJ1-2	few	.	TGTGCCAGTAGACGGGACCCTAACTATGGCTACACCTTC	CASRRDPNYGYTF
TRBV9	TRBJ1-2	.	.	TGTGCCAGCAGCCGGGACTATGGCTACACCTTC	CASSRDYGYTF
TRBV27	TRBJ1-5	.	.	TGTGCCAGCAGCTTGCGGGGTCCTAGCAATCAGCCCCAGCATTTT	CASSLRGPSNQPQHF
TRBV9	TRBJ1-2	.	.	TGTGCCAGCAGCGTAGGTAGCAGCCGCTATGGCTACACCTTC	CASSVGSSRYGYTF
TRBV10-3	TRBJ1-6	few	.	TGTGCCATCGCGAGACAAGATCGTTACCCCCTCCACTTT	CAIARQDRYPLHF
TRBV5-1	TRBJ1-3	.	.	TGCGCCAGCAGCTTGAATGCAGGTCCTGGAAACACCATATATTTT	CASSLNAGPGNTIYF
TRBV24-1	TRBJ1-5	.	.	TGTGCCACCAGTGATTCGGCTTTTGGTAGCAATCAGCCCCAGCATTTT	CATSDSAFGSNQPQHF
TRBV20-1	TRBJ1-2	.	.	TGCAGTGCTAGTCCCCAACAAATGACGGTCTACTATGGCTACACCTTC	CSASPQQMTVYYGYTF
TRBV2	TRBJ1-1	.	TRBD1	TGTGCCAGCAGGGCGGACAGGGCCACTGAAGCTTTCTTT	CASRADRATEAFF
TRBV24-1	TRBJ2-3	once	TRBD1	TGTGCCACCAGTGATCCGGGACAGAAAAGCACAGATACGCAGTATTTT	CATSDPGQKSTDTQYF
TRBV7-9	TRBJ2-1	.	.	TGTGCCAGCAGCTGGGCCAGGCCAAATGGGGACAATGAGCAGTTCTTC	CASSWARPNGDNEQFF
TRBV9	TRBJ1-2	.	TRBD1	TGTGCCAGCAGCGGAAACAGGGGGCTAGGGGGCTACACCTTC	CASSGNRGLGGYTF
TRBV24-1	TRBJ1-1	.	TRBD1	TGTGCCACCAGTGAAGGACAGGAGAGTTCCACTGAAGCTTTCTTT	CATSEGQESSTEAFF
TRBV5-4	TRBJ1-1	once	TRBD1	TGTGCCAGCAGCCTAGGGGACAGCCTCTTAGTCACTGAAGCTTTCTTT	CASSLGDSLLVTEAFF
TRBV20-1	TRBJ2-4	.	TRBD1	TGCAGTGCTAGTAAGGGAGAAACAGGGGTTGAAAACATTCAGTACTTC	CSASKGETGVENIQYF
TRBV6-2/TRBV6-3	TRBJ2-3	.	TRBD2	TGTGCCAGCAGTTACCGGGAGGGGTTGGATACGCAGTATTTT	CASSYREGLDTQYF
TRBV19	TRBJ1-2	.	TRBD1	TGTGCCAGTAGTCCGTTACAGGGGCAGAGTAACTATGGCTACACCTTC	CASSPLQGQSNYGYTF
TRBV30	TRBJ1-4	few	TRBD1	TGTGCCTGGAGGACAGGGACAACTAATGAAAAACTGTTTTTT	CAWRTGTTNEKLFF
TRBV6-5	TRBJ2-1	.	.	TGTGCCAGCTCCCAGGGCCCCAATGAGCAGTTCTTC	CASSQGPNEQFF
TRBV15	TRBJ1-1	.	.	TGTGCCACCAGCAGAATAGGCATGAACACTGAAGCTTTCTTT	CATSRIGMNTEAFF
TRBV19	TRBJ2-1	few	TRBD2	TGTGCCAGTAGTTACGTAGCGGGGGGGCGTGAGCAGTTCTTC	CASSYVAGGREQFF
TRBV4-1	TRBJ2-5	.	.	TGCGCCAGCAGCCGGGCGAGGACAGCCTCTAAAGAGACCCAGTACTTC	CASSRARTASKETQYF
TRBV6-2/TRBV6-3	TRBJ2-6	few	.	TGTGCCAGCAGTCTACGTGACTCTGGGGCCAACGTCCTGACTTTC	CASSLRDSGANVLTF
TRBV28	TRBJ1-5	.	.	TGTGCCAGCAGTTTGAGAACTGATCAGCCCCAGCATTTT	CASSLRTDQPQHF
TRBV7-9	TRBJ1-1	.	.	TGTGCCAGCAGCGTAGGGCGTGGGGGGCTGGTCACTGAAGCTTTCTTT	CASSVGRGGLVTEAFF
TRBV6-1	TRBJ1-5	.	.	TGTGCCAGCAGTGAAGCGCGGCGAGATCAGCCCCAGCATTTT	CASSEARRDQPQHF
TRBV9	TRBJ2-5	.	TRBD1	TGTGCCAGCAGTCCGGGGAGGACAGGGAGGGAGACCCAGTACTTC	CASSPGRTGRETQYF
TRBV5-4	TRBJ2-5	.	.	TGTGCCAGCAGCTTGAATTGGGATTCTCAAGAGACCCAGTACTTC	CASSLNWDSQETQYF
TRBV9	TRBJ2-5	.	.	TGTGCCAGCAGCGTAGGGGGGGACCAAGAGACCCAGTACTTC	CASSVGGDQETQYF
TRBV5-1	TRBJ2-1	.	TRBD2	TGCGCCAGCTCTAGGGGACTATTGGCGGATGAGCAGTTCTTC	CASSRGLLADEQFF
TRBV24-1	TRBJ2-1	.	.	TGTGCCACCAGTGGGAGGGGGCGGGATCGGAATGAGCAGTTCTTC	CATSGRGRDRNEQFF
TRBV21-1	TRBJ2-1	.	.	TGTGCCAGCCGGACCGGGACTAGCGGGGGGGCCGGGAACAATGAGCAGTTCTTC	CASRTGTSGGAGNNEQFF
TRBV4-1	TRBJ1-1	.	.	TGCGCCAGCAGCCAGGATTGGGCAGGGAAGGCTTTCTTT	CASSQDWAGKAFF
TRBV11-2	TRBJ1-6	.	.	TGTGCCAGCAGCGTTATCCCTGTTAATAATTCACCCCTCCACTTT	CASSVIPVNNSPLHF